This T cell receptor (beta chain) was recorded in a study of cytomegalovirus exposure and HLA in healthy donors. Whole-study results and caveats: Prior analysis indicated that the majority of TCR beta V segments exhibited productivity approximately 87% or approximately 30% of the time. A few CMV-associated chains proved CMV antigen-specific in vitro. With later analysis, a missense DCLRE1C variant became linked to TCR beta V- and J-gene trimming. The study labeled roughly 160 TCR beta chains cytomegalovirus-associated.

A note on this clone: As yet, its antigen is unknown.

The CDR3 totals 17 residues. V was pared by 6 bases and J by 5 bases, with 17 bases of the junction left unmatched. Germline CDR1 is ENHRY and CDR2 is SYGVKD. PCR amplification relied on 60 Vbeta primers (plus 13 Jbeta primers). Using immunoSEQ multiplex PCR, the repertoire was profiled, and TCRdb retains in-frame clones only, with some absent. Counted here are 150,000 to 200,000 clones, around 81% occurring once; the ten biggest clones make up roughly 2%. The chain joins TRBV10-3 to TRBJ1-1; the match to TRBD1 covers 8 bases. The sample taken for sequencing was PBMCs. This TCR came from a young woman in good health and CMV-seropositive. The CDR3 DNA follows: TGTGCCATCAGCCCCAGACAGGGGATCGAGCGGGATACTGAAGCTTTCTTT. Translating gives CAISPRQGIERDTEAFF.